This TCR beta chain was recovered during a study of CD8+ T cells in alopecia areata. Across the whole study: Administration of oral tofacitinib to treated patients was at 5 to 10 mg twice daily.

RNA was isolated and reverse transcribed to cDNA, the sequencing template. Profiled with immunoSEQ multiplex PCR; TCRdb holds only in-frame clones, not every one. The data contain some 200,000 clones, around 60% of them singletons. CDR1 SGHVS and CDR2 FQNEAQ come from the germline V gene. Deletions cut 5 bases from V and 4 bases from J, with 8 bases between. This CDR3 comprises 13 residues. Treatment: oral pan-JAK inhibitor, 5-10 mg twice daily. This sequence was found in a human donor with alopecia areata. The J gene is TRBJ2-2, the V gene TRBV7-8; D call uncertain. The sample was CD8+ T cells sorted from blood, taken at week 24, from a patient treated with tofacitinib. CDR3 DNA sequence: TGTGCCAGCAGCGCTCATGGCACCGGGGAGCTGTTTTTT. Translating gives CASSAHGTGELFF.